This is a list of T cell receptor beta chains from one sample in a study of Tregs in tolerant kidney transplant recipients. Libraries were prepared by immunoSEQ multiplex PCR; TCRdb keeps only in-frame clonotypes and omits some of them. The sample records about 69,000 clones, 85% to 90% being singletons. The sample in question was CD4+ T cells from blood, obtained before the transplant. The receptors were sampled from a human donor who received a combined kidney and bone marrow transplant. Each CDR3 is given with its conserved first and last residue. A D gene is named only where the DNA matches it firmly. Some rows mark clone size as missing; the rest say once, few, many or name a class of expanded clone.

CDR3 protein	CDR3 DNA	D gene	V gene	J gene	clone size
CSSVGLAGPRVWGNEQFF	TGCAGCTCTGTTGGACTAGCGGGTCCCCGGGTATGGGGTAATGAGCAGTTCTTC	TRBD2	TRBV29-1	TRBJ2-1	.
CASSLSRVINTIYF	TGTGCCAGCAGTTTATCCAGGGTAATAAACACCATATATTTT	.	TRBV28	TRBJ1-3	.
CASSPDQVRYEQYF	TGTGCCAGCAGCCCCGACCAGGTACGGTACGAGCAGTACTTC	.	TRBV28	TRBJ2-7	.
CASNRDRGSYEQYF	TGTGCCAGCAACCGGGACAGGGGTTCCTACGAGCAGTACTTC	TRBD1	TRBV5-8	TRBJ2-7	.
CASSLDSGGSAYTF	TGCGCCAGCAGCTTGGACTCGGGGGGCTCTGCCTACACCTTC	.	TRBV5-1	TRBJ1-2	few
CASSPSRGSYEQYF	TGTGCCAGCAGCCCCTCAAGGGGGAGCTACGAGCAGTACTTC	.	TRBV7-6	TRBJ2-7	.
CASSLGQDKNYGYTF	TGTGCCAGCAGCTTAGGACAGGATAAGAACTATGGCTACACCTTC	TRBD1	TRBV5-4	TRBJ1-2	.
CASSYAAPATRQYF	TGTGCCAGCAGTTACGCGGCTCCAGCTACGAGGCAGTACTTC	.	TRBV6-6	TRBJ2-7	.
CASSLDIAGSTDTQYF	TGTGCCAGCAGCTTAGATATAGCGGGGAGCACAGATACGCAGTATTTT	TRBD2	TRBV7-6	TRBJ2-3	.
CASSQDPQQETQYF	TGTGCCAGCAGCCAAGATCCACAGCAAGAGACCCAGTACTTC	.	TRBV4-2	TRBJ2-5	.
CASSFGQQNSYEQYF	TGCGCCAGCAGCTTTGGACAGCAAAACTCCTACGAGCAGTACTTC	.	TRBV5-1	TRBJ2-7	.
CASSSLTSGSNEQFF	TGCGCCAGCAGCTCTCTGACTAGCGGGAGCAATGAGCAGTTCTTC	TRBD2	TRBV5-1	TRBJ2-1	few
CASSRAGTSTTDTQYF	TGTGCCAGCAGCCGGGCGGGGACTAGCACCACAGATACGCAGTATTTT	TRBD2	TRBV7-8	TRBJ2-3	.
CASSRTGSSGNTIYF	TGTGCCAGCAGCCGAACAGGTAGCTCTGGAAACACCATATATTTT	.	TRBV7-8	TRBJ1-3	.
CASSPRNYGYTF	TGTGCCAGCAGTCCTCGTAACTATGGCTACACCTTC	.	TRBV28	TRBJ1-2	.
CASGQTYGYTF	TGTGCCAGCGGACAGACCTATGGCTACACCTTC	.	TRBV21-1	TRBJ1-2	.
CASSYGQGASFTGELFF	TGTGCCAGCAGTTATGGGCAGGGGGCTTCGTTCACCGGGGAGCTGTTTTTT	TRBD1	TRBV27	TRBJ2-2	.
CASSLGLAGGGDEQFF	TGTGCCAGCAGCTTGGGACTAGCGGGAGGTGGGGATGAGCAGTTCTTC	TRBD2	TRBV5-4	TRBJ2-1	.
CASRVPMGGPTDTQYF	TGTGCCAGCCGCGTCCCTATGGGAGGCCCCACAGATACGCAGTATTTT	.	TRBV28	TRBJ2-3	once
CASSESMWAGETQYF	TGTGCCAGCAGTGAATCTATGTGGGCGGGAGAGACCCAGTACTTC	.	TRBV2	TRBJ2-5	.
CASSPQSDRGYEQYF	TGTGCCAGCAGCCCCCAATCCGACAGGGGTTACGAGCAGTACTTC	TRBD1	TRBV9	TRBJ2-7	.
CASSIRGGGGADTQYF	TGCGCCAGCAGCATCCGCGGGGGAGGGGGTGCAGATACGCAGTATTTT	.	TRBV5-1	TRBJ2-3	.
CASRPTAMNTEAFF	TGTGCCAGCAGGCCCACAGCTATGAACACTGAAGCTTTCTTT	.	TRBV27	TRBJ1-1	few
CASSDQPGQGYEKLFF	TGTGCCAGCAGCGATCAACCGGGACAGGGTTATGAAAAACTGTTTTTT	TRBD1	TRBV9	TRBJ1-4	.
CASSIAGGYGYTF	TGTGCCAGTAGTATAGCCGGGGGCTATGGCTACACCTTC	.	TRBV19	TRBJ1-2	few
CASKFDRGNGYGYTF	TGTGCCAGCAAGTTTGACAGGGGGAATGGCTATGGCTACACCTTC	TRBD1	TRBV25-1	TRBJ1-2	.
CASSPTGVGTGELFF	TGCGCCAGCAGCCCCACAGGGGTGGGCACCGGGGAGCTGTTTTTT	TRBD1	TRBV5-1	TRBJ2-2	.
CASSALAGGVYEQYF	TGCGCCAGCAGCGCTCTAGCGGGAGGGGTCTACGAGCAGTACTTC	TRBD2	TRBV5-1	TRBJ2-7	.
CASSRSGQIDTQYF	TGTGCCAGTAGTAGGAGCGGGCAGATAGATACGCAGTATTTT	.	TRBV19	TRBJ2-3	.
CASSLGRRGQDYEQYF	TGCGCCAGCAGCTTGGGCCGCCGGGGACAGGACTACGAGCAGTACTTC	TRBD1	TRBV5-1	TRBJ2-7	few
CASSSGMGTNEKLFF	TGCGCCAGCAGCTCAGGGATGGGGACTAATGAAAAACTGTTTTTT	.	TRBV5-1	TRBJ1-4	.
CASSVRGGYEQYF	TGTGCCAGCAGTGTTCGGGGAGGATACGAGCAGTACTTC	.	TRBV2	TRBJ2-7	.
CASSFAGEGTIYF	TGCGCCAGCAGCTTCGCGGGAGAGGGGACCATATATTTT	.	TRBV5-1	TRBJ1-3	.
CASSLGTSGNIQETQYF	TGTGCCAGCAGCTTGGGGACTAGCGGGAACATCCAAGAGACCCAGTACTTC	TRBD2	TRBV5-5	TRBJ2-5	.
CASSLGQGETQYF	TGTGCCAGCAGCTTAGGACAGGGGGAGACCCAGTACTTC	TRBD1	TRBV7-7	TRBJ2-5	.
CASSQRGGTNEKLFF	TGTGCCAGCAGTCAGCGGGGGGGCACTAATGAAAAACTGTTTTTT	.	TRBV25-1	TRBJ1-4	once
CASNQGFNQPQHF	TGTGCCAGCAACCAGGGTTTCAATCAGCCCCAGCATTTT	.	TRBV28	TRBJ1-5	.
CAWSDPQPGRGYEQYF	TGTGCCTGGAGTGATCCCCAGCCCGGGAGAGGATACGAGCAGTACTTC	.	TRBV30	TRBJ2-7	.
CASSSQTGVTEAFF	TGTGCCAGCAGTTCGCAGACAGGGGTGACTGAAGCTTTCTTT	TRBD1	TRBV13	TRBJ1-1	.
CASSVGRPGDTIYF	TGTGCCAGCAGTGTCGGACGGCCGGGGGACACCATATATTTT	.	TRBV2	TRBJ1-3	.
CASSRRGNTIYF	TGTGCCAGCAGCCGCAGGGGAAACACCATATATTTT	.	TRBV11-2	TRBJ1-3	.
CASEAFGGINQPQHF	TGTGCCAGTGAGGCTTTTGGGGGGATTAATCAGCCCCAGCATTTT	.	TRBV19	TRBJ1-5	.